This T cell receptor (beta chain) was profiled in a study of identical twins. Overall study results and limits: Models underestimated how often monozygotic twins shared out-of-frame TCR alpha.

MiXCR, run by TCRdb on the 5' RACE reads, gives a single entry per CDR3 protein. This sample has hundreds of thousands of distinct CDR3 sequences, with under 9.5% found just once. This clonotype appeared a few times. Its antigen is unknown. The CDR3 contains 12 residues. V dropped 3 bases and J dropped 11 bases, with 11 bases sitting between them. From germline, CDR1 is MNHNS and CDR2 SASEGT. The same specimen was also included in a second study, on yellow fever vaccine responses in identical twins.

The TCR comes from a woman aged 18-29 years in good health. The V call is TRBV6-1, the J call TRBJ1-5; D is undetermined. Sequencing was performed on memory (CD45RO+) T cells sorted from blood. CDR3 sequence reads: CASSEGNGAQHF. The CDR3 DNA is TGTGCCAGCAGTGAGGGCAATGGTGCCCAGCATTTT.